Following are 4 T cell receptor beta chains from one sample sequenced in a study of T cells in Graves' hyperthyroidism and ophthalmopathy. The investigators amplified TCR beta CDR3 regions from RNA transcripts. Initially, a first-round RT-PCR of the TCR CDR3 employed the HTBI primer set. Each CDR3 protein gets one entry after TCRdb re-called the multiplex PCR reads with MiXCR. The sample includes some 510,000 distinct CDR3 sequences, around 21% of them seen just once. The specimen sequenced was blood. These receptors were obtained from a man aged 18 to 35 with Graves' hyperthyroidism.

This clonotype was seen a few times. The chain joins TRBV4-2 to TRBJ2-7; 8 bases agree with TRBD2. The CDR3 is 14 residues long. J gave up 1 base and V 6 bases, and 5 bases lay outside the gene matches. CDR1 is LGHNA, CDR2 YNFKEQ, per germline. The CDR3 here is CASSQRGTSYEQYF. The CDR3 bases are TGTGCCAGCAGTCAGCGGGGGACTTCCTACGAGCAGTACTTC.

This clonotype was counted many times. The chain is built from TRBV5-1 and TRBJ1-1; the D gene is possibly TRBD1 (5 bases). The V and J ends lost 0 bases and 1 base respectively, with 10 bases between them. The CDR3 spans 15 residues. The germline gives CDR1 SGHRS, CDR2 YFSETQ. The CDR3 nucleotides are TGCGCCAGCAGCTTGGCCGCGAGGGGGAACACTGAAGCTTTCTTT. This codes for CASSLAARGNTEAFF.

There are a few counts of this clonotype. The chain combines TRBV4-1 with TRBJ1-1; TRBD1 aligns across 8 bases. Germline CDR1 is MGHRA and CDR2 is YSYEKL. Trimming at V came to 0 bases and at J to 5 bases, leaving 2 bases not matched to a gene. The CDR3 has 14 amino acids. The CDR3 DNA is TGCGCCAGCAGCCAAGAAAACAGGGGGACTGAAGCTTTCTTT. It translates to CASSQENRGTEAFF.

This clonotype was seen repeatedly, ten times or more. The genes are TRBV10-3 and TRBJ1-5; D remains ambiguous. CDR1 is ENHRY and CDR2 is SYGVKD in the germline V gene. The CDR3 has 13 residues. V dropped 10 bases and J dropped 2 bases, with 12 bases sitting between them. The CDR3 DNA reads TGTGCCACCTGGGAGGGTGGCAATCAGCCCCAGCATTTT. Its protein product is CATWEGGNQPQHF.